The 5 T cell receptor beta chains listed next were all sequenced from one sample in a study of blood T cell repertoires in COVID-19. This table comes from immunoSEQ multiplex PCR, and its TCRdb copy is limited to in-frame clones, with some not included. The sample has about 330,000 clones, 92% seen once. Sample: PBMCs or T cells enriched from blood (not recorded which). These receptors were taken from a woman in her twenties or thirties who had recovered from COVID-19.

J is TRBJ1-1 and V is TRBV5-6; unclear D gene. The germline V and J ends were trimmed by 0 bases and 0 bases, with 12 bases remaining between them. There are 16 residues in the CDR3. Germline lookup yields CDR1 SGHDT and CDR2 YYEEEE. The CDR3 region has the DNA TGTGCCAGCAGCTTGGTGCCTGGACTTATGAACACTGAAGCTTTCTTT. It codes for CASSLVPGLMNTEAFF. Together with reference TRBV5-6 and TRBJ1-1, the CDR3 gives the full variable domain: DAGVTQSPTHLIKTRGQQVTLRCSPKSGHDTVSWYQQALGQGPQFIFQYYEEEERQRGNFPDRFSGHQFPNYSSELNVNALLLGDSALYLCASSLVPGLMNTEAFFGQGTRLTVV.

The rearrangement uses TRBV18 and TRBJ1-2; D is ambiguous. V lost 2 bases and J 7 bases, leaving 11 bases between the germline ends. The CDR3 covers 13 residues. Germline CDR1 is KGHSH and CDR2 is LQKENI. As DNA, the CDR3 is TGTGCCAGCTCACCAAGAGAAGCCGGTGGCTACACCTTC. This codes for CASSPREAGGYTF. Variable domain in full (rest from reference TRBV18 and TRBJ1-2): NAGVMQNPRHLVRRRGQEARLRCSPMKGHSHVYWYRQLPEEGLKFMVYLQKENIIDESGMPKERFSAEFPKEGPSILRIQQVVRGDSAAYFCASSPREAGGYTFGSGTRLTVV.

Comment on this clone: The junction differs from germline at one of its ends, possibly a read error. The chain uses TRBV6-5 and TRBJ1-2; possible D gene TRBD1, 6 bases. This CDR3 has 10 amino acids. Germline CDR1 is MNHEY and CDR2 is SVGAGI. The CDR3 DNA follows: TGCGCCGTCAGGGGCGGTGGCTACACCTTC. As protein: CAVRGGGYTF.

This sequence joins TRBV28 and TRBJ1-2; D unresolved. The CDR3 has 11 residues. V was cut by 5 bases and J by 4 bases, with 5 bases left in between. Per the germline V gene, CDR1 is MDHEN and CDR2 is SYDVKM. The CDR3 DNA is TGTGCCAGCAGTCACAGCTATGGCTACACCTTC. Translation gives CASSHSYGYTF.

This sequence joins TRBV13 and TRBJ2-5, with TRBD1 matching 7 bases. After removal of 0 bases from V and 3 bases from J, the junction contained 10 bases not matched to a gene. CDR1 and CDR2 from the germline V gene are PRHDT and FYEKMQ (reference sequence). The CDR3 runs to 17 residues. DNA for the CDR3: TGTGCCAGCAGCTTAGGCCCCGGGACAGCCTATGAAGAGACCCAGTACTTC. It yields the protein CASSLGPGTAYEETQYF.